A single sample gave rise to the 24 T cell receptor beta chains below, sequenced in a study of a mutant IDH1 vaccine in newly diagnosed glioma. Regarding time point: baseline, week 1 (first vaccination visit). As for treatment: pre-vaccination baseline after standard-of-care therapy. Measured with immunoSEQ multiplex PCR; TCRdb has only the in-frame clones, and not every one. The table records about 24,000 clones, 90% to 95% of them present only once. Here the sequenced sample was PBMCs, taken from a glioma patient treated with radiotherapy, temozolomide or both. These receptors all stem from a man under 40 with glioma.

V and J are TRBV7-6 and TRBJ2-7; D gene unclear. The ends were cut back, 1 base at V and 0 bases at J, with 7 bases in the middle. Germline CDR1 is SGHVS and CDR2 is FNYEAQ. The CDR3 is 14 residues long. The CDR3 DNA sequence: TGTGCCAGCAGCTTAGATGGCTTCTCCTACGAGCAGTACTTC. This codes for CASSLDGFSYEQYF.

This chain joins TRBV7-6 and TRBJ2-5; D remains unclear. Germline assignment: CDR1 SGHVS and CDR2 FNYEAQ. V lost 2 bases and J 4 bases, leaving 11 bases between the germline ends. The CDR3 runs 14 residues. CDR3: CASSLINKVETQYF. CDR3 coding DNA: TGTGCCAGCAGCTTAATTAACAAAGTAGAGACCCAGTACTTC.

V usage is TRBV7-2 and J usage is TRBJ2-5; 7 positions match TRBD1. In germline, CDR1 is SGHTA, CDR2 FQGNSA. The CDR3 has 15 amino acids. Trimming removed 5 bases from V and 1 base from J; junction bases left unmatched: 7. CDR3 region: CASSRMGTAQETQYF. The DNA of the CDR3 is TGTGCCAGCAGCCGTATGGGGACAGCCCAAGAGACCCAGTACTTC. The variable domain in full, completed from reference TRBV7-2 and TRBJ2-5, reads GAGVSQSPSNKVTEKGKDVELRCDPISGHTALYWYRQSLGQGLEFLIYFQGNSAPDKSGLPSDRFSAERTGGSVSTLTIQRTQQEDSAVYLCASSRMGTAQETQYFGPGTRLLVL.

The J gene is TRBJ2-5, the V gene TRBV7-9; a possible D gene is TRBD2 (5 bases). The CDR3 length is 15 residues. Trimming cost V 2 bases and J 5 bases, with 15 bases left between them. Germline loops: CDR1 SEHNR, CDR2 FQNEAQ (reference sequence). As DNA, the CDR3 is TGTGCCAGCAGCTTATTACTAGTGAGGGAGGAGACCCAGTACTTC. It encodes CASSLLLVREETQYF.

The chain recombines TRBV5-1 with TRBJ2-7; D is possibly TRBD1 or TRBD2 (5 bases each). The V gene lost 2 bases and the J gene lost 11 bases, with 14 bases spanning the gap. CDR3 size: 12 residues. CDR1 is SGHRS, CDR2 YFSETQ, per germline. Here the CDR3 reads CASSFGLGEKYF. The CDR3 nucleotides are TGCGCCAGCAGCTTCGGGCTAGGGGAGAAGTACTTC.

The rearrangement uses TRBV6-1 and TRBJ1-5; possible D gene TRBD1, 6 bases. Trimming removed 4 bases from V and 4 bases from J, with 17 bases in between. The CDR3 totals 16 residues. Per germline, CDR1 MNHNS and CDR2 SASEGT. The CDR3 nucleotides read TGTGCCAGCAGTGGCCGGGACATCAATAGGAATCAGCCCCAGCATTTT. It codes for CASSGRDINRNQPQHF.

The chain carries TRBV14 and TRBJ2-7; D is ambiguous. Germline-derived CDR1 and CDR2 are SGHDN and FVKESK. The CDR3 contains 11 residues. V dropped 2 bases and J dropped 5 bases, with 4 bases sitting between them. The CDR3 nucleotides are TGTGCCAGCAGCCAATGGGACGAGCAGTACTTC. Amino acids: CASSQWDEQYF. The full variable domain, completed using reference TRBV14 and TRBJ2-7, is EAGVTQFPSHSVIEKGQTVTLRCDPISGHDNLYWYRRVMGKEIKFLLHFVKESKQDESGMPNNRFLAERTGGTYSTLKVQPAELEDSGVYFCASSQWDEQYFGPGTRLTVT.

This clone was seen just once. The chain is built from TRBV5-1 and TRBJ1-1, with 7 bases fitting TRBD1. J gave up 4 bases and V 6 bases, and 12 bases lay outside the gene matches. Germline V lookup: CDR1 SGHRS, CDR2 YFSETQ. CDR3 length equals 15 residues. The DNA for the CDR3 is TGCGCCAGCATTCGATCCGCAGGGGGTAGCACTGAAGCTTTCTTT. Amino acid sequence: CASIRSAGGSTEAFF.

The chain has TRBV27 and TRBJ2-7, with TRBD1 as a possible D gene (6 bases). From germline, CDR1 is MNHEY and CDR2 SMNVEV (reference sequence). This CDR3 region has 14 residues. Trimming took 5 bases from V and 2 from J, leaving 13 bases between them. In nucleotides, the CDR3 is TGTGCCAGCAGTCCCGGACAGTTCACCTACGAGCAGTACTTC. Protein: CASSPGQFTYEQYF.

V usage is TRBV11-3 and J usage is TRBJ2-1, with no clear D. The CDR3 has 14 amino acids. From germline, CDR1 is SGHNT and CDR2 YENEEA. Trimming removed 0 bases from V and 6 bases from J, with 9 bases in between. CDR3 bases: TGTGCCAGCAGCTTAGATCGGTCGGCCAATGAGCAGTTCTTC. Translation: CASSLDRSANEQFF.

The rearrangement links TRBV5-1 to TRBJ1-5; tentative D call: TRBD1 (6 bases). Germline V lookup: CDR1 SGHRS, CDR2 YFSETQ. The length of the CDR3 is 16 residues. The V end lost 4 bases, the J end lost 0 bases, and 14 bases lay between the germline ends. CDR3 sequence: CASSPGHGDSNQPQHF. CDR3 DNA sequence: TGCGCCAGCAGCCCGGGACACGGTGATAGCAATCAGCCCCAGCATTTT.

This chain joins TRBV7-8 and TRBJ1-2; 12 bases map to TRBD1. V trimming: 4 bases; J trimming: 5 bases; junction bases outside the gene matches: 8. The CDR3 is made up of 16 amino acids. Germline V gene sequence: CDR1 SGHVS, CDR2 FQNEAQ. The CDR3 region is CASSSRDRGREYGYTF. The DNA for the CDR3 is TGTGCCAGCAGCTCCCGGGACAGGGGGCGCGAGTATGGCTACACCTTC.

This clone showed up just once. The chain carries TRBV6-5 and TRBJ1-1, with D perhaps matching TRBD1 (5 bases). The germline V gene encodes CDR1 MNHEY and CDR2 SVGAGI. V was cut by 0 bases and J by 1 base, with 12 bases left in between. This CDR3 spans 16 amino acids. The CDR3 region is CASSYSMQGANTEAFF. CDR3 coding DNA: TGTGCCAGCAGTTACTCGATGCAGGGCGCGAACACTGAAGCTTTCTTT.

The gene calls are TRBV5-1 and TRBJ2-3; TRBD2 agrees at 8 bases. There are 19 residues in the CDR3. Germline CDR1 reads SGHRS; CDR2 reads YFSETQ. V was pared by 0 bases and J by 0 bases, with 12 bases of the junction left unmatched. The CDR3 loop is CASSLASASGLTSTDTQYF. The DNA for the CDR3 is TGCGCCAGCAGCTTGGCCTCGGCTAGCGGGCTGACTAGCACAGATACGCAGTATTTT.

CDR3 in DNA: TGTGCCAGCAGTGGGACAGGGGCTGGCTACACCTTC. Its translation: CASSGTGAGYTF. The chain couples TRBV6-5 to TRBJ1-2; 10 positions agree with TRBD1. V shed 5 bases, J shed 7 bases, and the junction held 1 base outside the gene matches. The germline CDR1 and CDR2 sequences are MNHEY and SVGAGI. The CDR3 is 12 residues long.

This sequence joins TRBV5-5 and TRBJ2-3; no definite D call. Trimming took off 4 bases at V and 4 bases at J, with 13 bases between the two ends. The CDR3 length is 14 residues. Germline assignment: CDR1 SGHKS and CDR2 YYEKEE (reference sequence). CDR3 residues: CASSPRLGPDTQYF. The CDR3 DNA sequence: TGTGCCAGCAGCCCCCGGCTAGGACCAGATACGCAGTATTTT. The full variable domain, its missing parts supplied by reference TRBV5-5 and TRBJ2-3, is DAGVTQSPTHLIKTRGQQVTLRCSPISGHKSVSWYQQVLGQGPQFIFQYYEKEERGRGNFPDRFSARQFPNYSSELNVNALLLGDSALYLCASSPRLGPDTQYFGPGTRLTVL.

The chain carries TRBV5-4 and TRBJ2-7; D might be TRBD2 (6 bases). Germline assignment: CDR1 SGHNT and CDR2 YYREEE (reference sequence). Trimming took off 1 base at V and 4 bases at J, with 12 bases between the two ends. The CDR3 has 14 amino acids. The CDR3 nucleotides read TGTGCCAGCAGCTTGACCGGACTACCTTACGAGCAGTACTTC. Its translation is CASSLTGLPYEQYF.

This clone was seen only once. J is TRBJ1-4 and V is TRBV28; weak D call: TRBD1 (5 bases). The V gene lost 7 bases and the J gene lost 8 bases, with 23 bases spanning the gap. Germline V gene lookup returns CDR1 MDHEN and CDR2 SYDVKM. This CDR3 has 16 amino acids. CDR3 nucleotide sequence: TGTGCCAGCACTTCGGGCAGGGATGAACCTGACGAAAAACTGTTTTTT. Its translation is CASTSGRDEPDEKLFF.

The CDR3 loop reads CASGPGQSSTDTQYF. DNA of the CDR3: TGTGCTAGTGGTCCGGGACAGTCTAGCACAGATACGCAGTATTTT. The chain has TRBV12-5 and TRBJ2-3; TRBD1 agrees at 7 bases. Germline assignment: CDR1 LGHNT and CDR2 FRNRAP. The CDR3 has 15 amino acids. With 5 bases clipped from V and 0 bases from J, the junction kept 5 bases outside the gene matches.

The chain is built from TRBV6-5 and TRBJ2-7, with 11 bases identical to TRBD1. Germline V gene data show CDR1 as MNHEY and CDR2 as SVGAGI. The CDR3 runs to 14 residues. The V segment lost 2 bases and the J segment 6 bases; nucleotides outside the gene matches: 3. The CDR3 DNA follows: TGTGCCAGCAGTTACCGGGACAGGGGGGTCGAGCAGTACTTC. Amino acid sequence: CASSYRDRGVEQYF.

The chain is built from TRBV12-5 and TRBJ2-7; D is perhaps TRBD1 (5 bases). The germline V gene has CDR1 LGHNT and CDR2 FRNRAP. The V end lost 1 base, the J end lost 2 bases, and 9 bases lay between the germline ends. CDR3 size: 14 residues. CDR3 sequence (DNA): TGTGCTAGTGGTTTGGGCAGGGTCACCTACGAGCAGTACTTC. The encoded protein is CASGLGRVTYEQYF.

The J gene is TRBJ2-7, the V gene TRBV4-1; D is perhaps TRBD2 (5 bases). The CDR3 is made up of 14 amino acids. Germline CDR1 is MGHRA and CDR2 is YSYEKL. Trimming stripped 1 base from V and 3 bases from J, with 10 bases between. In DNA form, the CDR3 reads TGCGCCAGCAGCCAAGGCAGCGGACGCTACGAGCAGTACTTC. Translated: CASSQGSGRYEQYF.

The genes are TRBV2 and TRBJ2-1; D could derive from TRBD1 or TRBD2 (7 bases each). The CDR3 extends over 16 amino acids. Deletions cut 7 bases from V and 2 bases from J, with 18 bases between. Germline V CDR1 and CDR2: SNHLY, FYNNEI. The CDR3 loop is CASNLRGGRAYNEQFF. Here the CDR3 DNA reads TGTGCCAGCAATCTCAGGGGGGGAAGGGCCTACAATGAGCAGTTCTTC.

CDR3: CASRRGQGYEKLFF. CDR3 in DNA: TGCGCCAGCAGACGGGGACAGGGTTACGAAAAACTGTTTTTT. This rearrangement joins TRBV5-1 to TRBJ1-4, with 9 positions matching TRBD1. CDR3 length: 14 amino acids. Germline CDR1 reads SGHRS; CDR2 reads YFSETQ. V gave up 5 bases and J gave up 8 bases; unmatched junction bases: 7.